These 20 T cell receptor beta chains were all obtained from the same sample, sequenced in a study of human T cells and chemical hapten exposure (dated by TCRdb to about 2021). The library was prepared using RACE. Instrument on record: NextSeq 500. TCRdb passed the public sequencing reads through fastp at Q25 and MiXCR, retaining productive beta sequences. Identical CDR3 proteins give one entry, which carries the most common genes and DNA. This sample has 50,000 to 70,000 distinct CDR3 sequences in its table, and about 6% of those were observed once. Under 4.5% of the sample belongs to the ten largest clones. The sample's time point label, decoded: healthy volunteer bleed at 6 weeks. Unfractionated whole blood was collected in Tempus Blood RNA tubes, and total RNA was extracted from that blood. Sequencing used whole blood. The origin of the receptors is a female donor in good health. Some clones in this sample may be carry-over from other donors' samples.

The sample holds many counts of this clonotype. V usage is TRBV7-8 and J usage is TRBJ1-1, with D maybe TRBD1 (6 bases). Germline assignment: CDR1 SGHVS and CDR2 FQNEAQ. Trimming cost V 1 base and J 5 bases, with 14 bases left between them. CDR3 length equals 15 residues. The CDR3 spells CASSLGSRGRTEAFF. CDR3 DNA: TGTGCCAGCAGCTTAGGGTCCCGGGGGCGAACTGAAGCTTTCTTT.

This clonotype was found many times. V is TRBV21-1 and J is TRBJ2-4; the table's D gene call, TRBD1, was not cross checked with the DNA. TRBV21-1 is marked as a pseudogene. The length of the CDR3 is 14 residues. CDR3 loop: CASPVRTGENIQYF. The CDR3 DNA reads TGTGCCAGCCCAGTAAGGACAGGGGAAAACATTCAGTACTTC.

In this sample, this clonotype turned up a few times. The chain has TRBV2 and TRBJ1-2; the match to TRBD1 covers 11 bases. Germline CDR1 reads SNHLY; CDR2 reads FYNNEI. The CDR3 has 14 residues. V was clipped by 5 bases and J by 11 bases; unmatched bases: 10. DNA of the CDR3: TGTGCCAGCAGTCCGGACAGGGGGCGGGATCGGTACACCTTC. Its protein product is CASSPDRGRDRYTF.

V gene TRBV10-3 combines with J gene TRBJ1-4; D gene unclear. The V end was cut by 6 bases, the J end by 4 bases, with 15 bases between. The CDR3 length is 15 residues. Germline V lookup: CDR1 ENHRY, CDR2 SYGVKD. CDR3: CAISPEVLGNEKLFF. The CDR3, as DNA: TGTGCCATCAGCCCGGAGGTCCTGGGTAATGAAAAACTGTTTTTT.

This clonotype was found a few times. The J gene is TRBJ2-3, the V gene TRBV7-9; D is ambiguous. Trimming left V 3 bases short and J 4 bases short, with 5 bases between. The CDR3 is 12 amino acids. Germline CDR1 reads SEHNR; CDR2 reads FQNEAQ (reference sequence). CDR3 region: CASSLSPDTQYF. CDR3 DNA: TGTGCCAGCAGCTTGTCGCCAGATACGCAGTATTTT. The variable domain in full, completed from reference TRBV7-9 and TRBJ2-3, reads DTGVSQNPRHKITKRGQNVTFRCDPISEHNRLYWYRQTLGQGPEFLTYFQNEAQLEKSRLLSDRFSAERPKGSFSTLEIQRTEQGDSAMYLCASSLSPDTQYFGPGTRLTVL.

This clonotype was observed many times. The chain links TRBV12-3 or TRBV12-4 to TRBJ1-5; no clear D gene. The CDR3 consists of 12 residues. V was cut by 1 base and J by 7 bases, with 5 bases left in between. CDR3 region: CASSLVGQPQHF. The CDR3 nucleotides read TGTGCCAGCAGTTTAGTCGGGCAGCCCCAGCATTTT.

This rearrangement joins TRBV30 to TRBJ2-7; the match to TRBD1 covers 9 bases. The CDR3 is 13 amino acids. The germline gives CDR1 GTSNPN, CDR2 SVGIG (reference sequence). Trimming took 4 bases from V and 3 from J; bases not matched to a gene: 4. The CDR3 region has the DNA TGTGCCTGGACTGAGGACAGGGGCTACGAGCAGTACTTC. Its protein product is CAWTEDRGYEQYF.

As to this clonotype: The conserved phenylalanine or tryptophan normally closing the CDR3 is absent here, so this likely arose from a read error. The CDR3 region is CASSRRQAVNTEAFY. Here the CDR3 DNA reads TGTGCCAGCAGCCGCCGACAAGCCGTGAACACTGAAGCTTTCTAT. The chain couples TRBV7-9 to TRBJ1-1; D remains unclear. Trimming took 5 bases from V and 0 from J, leaving 13 bases between them. This CDR3 comprises 15 residues. Germline CDR1 reads SEHNR; CDR2 reads FQNEAQ (reference sequence).

Ten or more counts support this clonotype. The rearrangement uses TRBV6-6 and TRBJ2-1; no firm D call. V lost 0 bases, J lost 5 bases, and 8 bases lay in between. Germline values: CDR1 MNHNY, CDR2 SVGAGI (reference sequence). The CDR3 runs 14 residues. The CDR3 loop is CASSYSFPDNEQFF. The CDR3 bases are TGTGCCAGCAGTTACTCATTCCCCGACAATGAGCAGTTCTTC.

This clonotype was seen a few times. The chain uses TRBV9 and TRBJ1-5, with 9 bases fitting TRBD1. V shed 4 bases and J 0 bases; nucleotides not matched to a gene: 14. Germline values: CDR1 SGDLS, CDR2 YYNGEE. This CDR3 region has 19 residues. The CDR3 loop is CASSPRTGVMWNSNQPQHF. The CDR3 DNA is TGTGCCAGCAGCCCCCGGACAGGGGTAATGTGGAATAGCAATCAGCCCCAGCATTTT.

This clonotype was counted at least ten times. This chain joins TRBV2 and TRBJ2-3; tentatively, D is TRBD1 or TRBD2 (5 bases each). This CDR3 contains 11 residues. Germline V gene data show CDR1 as SNHLY and CDR2 as FYNNEI. V was cut by 6 bases and J by 5 bases, with 6 bases left in between. This chain's CDR3 is CASRGEDTQYF. CDR3 nucleotide sequence: TGTGCCAGCAGGGGGGAAGATACGCAGTATTTT.

The chain couples TRBV5-4 to TRBJ1-1; D gene uncertain. CDR1 and CDR2 from the germline V gene are SGHNT and YYREEE (reference sequence). CDR3 length: 15 amino acids. V lost 4 bases and J lost 2, with 15 bases in between. The CDR3 nucleotides read TGTGCCAGCAGCCCGGGCGGGGAGGTAAACACTGAAGCTTTCTTT. As protein: CASSPGGEVNTEAFF.

This clonotype was detected ten times or more. This sequence joins TRBV12-3 or TRBV12-4 and TRBJ1-1; the D gene is possibly TRBD1 (6 bases). The V and J ends lost 5 bases and 5 bases respectively, with 9 bases between them. The CDR3 is 12 amino acids. CDR3 nucleotide sequence: TGTGCCAGCAGTAAACAGGGAACTGAAGCTTTCTTT. Translated, it gives CASSKQGTEAFF.

V is TRBV6-5 and J is TRBJ1-5; D might be TRBD1 (6 bases). CDR3 length: 13 amino acids. Trimming removed 6 bases at V and 4 bases at J, with 10 bases between. Looked up from germline, CDR1 is MNHEY and CDR2 is SVGAGI. CDR3 sequence reads: CASRYRVNQPQHF. The CDR3 DNA reads TGTGCCAGCAGGTACAGGGTAAATCAGCCCCAGCATTTT.

This clonotype was picked up many times. V and J are TRBV29-1 and TRBJ2-3; 11 bases align to TRBD2. The junction had 2 bases not matched to a gene; V was cut back by 7 bases and J by 5 bases. The CDR3 runs 12 residues. The germline V gene encodes CDR1 SQVTM and CDR2 ANQGSEA. Written as DNA, the CDR3 is TGCAGCGCCGGGACTAGCGGAGATACGCAGTATTTT. It is translated as CSAGTSGDTQYF.

This clonotype was seen a few times. The gene calls are TRBV6-5 and TRBJ1-2; D gene unclear. The length of the CDR3 is 15 residues. Germline V CDR1 and CDR2: MNHEY, SVGAGI. Trimming removed 4 bases from V and 0 bases from J, with 12 bases in between. The CDR3 DNA follows: TGTGCCAGCAGTTTTTCGGTCGAATCTAACTATGGCTACACCTTC. Its translation is CASSFSVESNYGYTF.

In its sample, this clonotype was seen many times. The rearrangement uses TRBV28 and TRBJ2-5, with 7 bases that match TRBD2. The CDR3 is 12 amino acids. V gave up 5 bases and J gave up 4 bases; unmatched junction bases: 1. Looked up from germline, CDR1 is MDHEN and CDR2 is SYDVKM. Here the CDR3 reads CASSERGETQYF. In DNA form, the CDR3 reads TGTGCCAGCAGTGAGCGGGGAGAGACCCAGTACTTC.

This clonotype was counted at least ten times. DNA for the CDR3: TGTGCCAGCAGTTTATGGGTGGGTAGCGGGAGTGTGGCCAAAAACATTCAGTACTTC. This encodes CASSLWVGSGSVAKNIQYF. The chain has TRBV12-3 or TRBV12-4 and TRBJ2-4; 9 nucleotides line up with TRBD2. V gave up 2 bases and J gave up 1 base; unmatched junction bases: 12. The CDR3 runs to 19 residues.

The J gene is TRBJ1-1, the V gene TRBV5-1; unclear D gene. The CDR3 sequence is 15 residues long. V was clipped by 0 bases and J by 0 bases, with 9 bases between them. Per the germline V gene, CDR1 is SGHRS and CDR2 is YFSETQ. Written as DNA, the CDR3 is TGCGCCAGCAGCTTGGACGGCAGCATGAACACTGAAGCTTTCTTT. Translation: CASSLDGSMNTEAFF.

At least ten counts were recorded for this clonotype. The chain links TRBV28 to TRBJ1-6; D gene unclear. Germline loops: CDR1 MDHEN, CDR2 SYDVKM. The CDR3 length is 16 residues. The V end was cut by 2 bases, the J end by 0 bases, with 8 bases between. The CDR3, as DNA: TGTGCCAGCAGTTTAGCCCGGGACTCCTATAATTCACCCCTCCACTTT. Encoded protein: CASSLARDSYNSPLHF.